This TCR beta chain was recovered during a study of blood T cell repertoires in COVID-19. The overall study: From the United States, Italy and Spain came samples of acute and convalescent COVID-19. PBMCs, B-cell-depleted T cells, or T cells were the source of the cDNA or gDNA that made up the material.

The authors' processing: Reference gene primer amplification gave estimated nucleated cell counts. Sequencing was performed with immunoSEQ multiplex PCR; in TCRdb, only in-frame clones are kept and a portion is missing. V, J and clone size reflect that table, while D and trimming were determined from the DNA. The table includes 250,000 to 350,000 clones, 86% detected once. Trimming cost V 8 bases and J 5 bases; bases outside gene matches: 8. Germline loops: CDR1 MDHEN, CDR2 SYDVKM. The CDR3 runs to 15 residues. This receptor was obtained from a woman in her twenties or thirties who had recovered from COVID-19. V is TRBV28 and J is TRBJ2-2; TRBD2 aligns across 10 bases. Sequenced: peripheral blood. The CDR3 spells CASRRTSGGTGELFF. As DNA, the CDR3 is TGTGCCAGCCGACGGACTAGCGGAGGGACCGGGGAGCTGTTTTTT.